This is a list of T cell receptor beta chains from one sample in a study of cytomegalovirus exposure and HLA in healthy donors. Produced via immunoSEQ multiplex PCR; TCRdb's table is partial and in-frame only. In the table there are around 120,000 clones, about two thirds of which are singletons. Sample: PBMCs. The receptors stem from a woman aged 40-49 years in good health and CMV-seropositive. Each CDR3 is given without its conserved first and last residue.

CDR3 length | J gene | V gene | CDR3 protein
12 | TRBJ2-7 | TRBV7-9 | ASSSSGYSYEQY
13 | TRBJ1-1 | TRBV19 | ASSLMGGANTEAF
13 | TRBJ1-6 | TRBV18 | ASSPQQGGGSPLH
13 | TRBJ1-2 | TRBV7-9 | ASSSPGTAVYGYT
9 | TRBJ1-2 | TRBV2 | ASSPDYGYT
10 | TRBJ1-2 | TRBV5-1 | ASSLARDGYT
12 | TRBJ2-1 | TRBV7-8 | ASSSGTSYNEQF
14 | TRBJ1-3 | TRBV18 | ASSPGMGAGGNTIY
16 | TRBJ2-1 | TRBV21-1 | ASSKESPRGGRYNEQF
12 | TRBJ2-5 | TRBV9 | ASSVAPSQETQY
11 | TRBJ2-5 | TRBV11-1 | ASSSGHQETQY
12 | TRBJ2-7 | TRBV5-1 | ASSSRQGAHEQY
15 | TRBJ2-1 | TRBV4-2 | ASSQDGMKRGNNEQF
11 | TRBJ2-2 | TRBV5-1 | ASSLAVTGELF
9 | TRBJ2-7 | TRBV29-1 | SVEAVSEQY
10 | TRBJ1-4 | TRBV29-1 | SGGDAGEKLF
12 | TRBJ1-5 | TRBV6-5 | ASSRGTGNQPQH
15 | TRBJ2-1 | TRBV7-9 | ASSSWTSGGAYNEQF
11 | TRBJ1-2 | TRBV6-4 | ASSPGTGYGYT
12 | TRBJ2-5 | TRBV18 | ASSPRGGLETQY
11 | TRBJ1-2 | TRBV2 | ASWGQGIYGYT
13 | TRBJ1-2 | TRBV7-2 | ASSPGGGISYGYT
14 | TRBJ2-2 | TRBV5-1 | ASTYASGGAPGELF
10 | TRBJ2-1 | TRBV7-9 | ASSLEGLPQF
13 | TRBJ1-1 | TRBV4-1 | ASSLRTHTNTEAF
8 | TRBJ1-2 | TRBV9 | ASSGDGYT
13 | TRBJ1-1 | TRBV9 | ASSVGGRGLTEAF
13 | TRBJ1-1 | TRBV5-1 | ASSLDSLSNTEAF
10 | TRBJ2-1 | TRBV5-1 | ASSVNNNEQF
13 | TRBJ2-1 | TRBV6-5 | ASTRTSGALYQQF
11 | TRBJ1-2 | TRBV28 | ASTQGVMHGYT
7 | TRBJ2-5 | TRBV20-1 | SARTLQY
13 | TRBJ2-2 | TRBV9 | ASSVQGALSGELF
15 | TRBJ1-4 | TRBV4-3 | ASSQDPSPRVEEKLF
13 | TRBJ1-2 | TRBV4-1 | ASSQTDRGNYGYT
13 | TRBJ1-5 | TRBV4-1 | ASSHDGTESQPQH
17 | TRBJ2-5 | TRBV6-1 | ASSEEPRGVAGGQETQY
12 | TRBJ2-2 | TRBV6-1 | ASSDGVDTGELF
15 | TRBJ2-3 | TRBV13 | ASSSSGRGSFTDTQY
14 | TRBJ2-1 | TRBV5-1 | ASSYSPGQGAGEQF
11 | TRBJ1-5 | TRBV6-1 | ATDTGMDQPQH
12 | TRBJ1-5 | TRBV7-2 | ASSLLRGGQPQH
11 | TRBJ2-2 | TRBV7-6 | ASSARGSWELF
11 | TRBJ1-6 | TRBV5-1 | ASSPAAGRALH
10 | TRBJ1-2 | TRBV5-4 | ASSLNGYGYT
13 | TRBJ1-2 | TRBV7-2 | ASSLVQDSLYGYT
11 | TRBJ2-3 | TRBV29-1 | SVVNTGTDTQY
12 | TRBJ1-5 | TRBV7-2 | ASSLGWRNQPQH
10 | TRBJ1-2 | TRBV7-6 | ASSAGGEGYT
13 | TRBJ2-1 | TRBV5-4 | ASSSRVPSYNEQF
13 | TRBJ1-1 | TRBV7-2 | ASSLVPGSDTEAF